This T cell receptor beta chain comes out of a study of blood T cell repertoires in COVID-19. The V gene's germline CDR1 is SNHLY and CDR2 FYNNEI. The CDR3 consists of 13 residues. V was cut by 8 bases and J by 6 bases, with 14 bases left in between. Here immunoSEQ multiplex PCR was the method, and the copy in TCRdb shows in-frame clones only, minus some. The sample shows roughly 64,000 clones, over 75% of them seen only once. The sample taken for sequencing was peripheral blood. The TCR sequence derives from a woman aged 80 or older with active COVID-19. This chain uses TRBV2 with TRBJ1-3; the D gene is possibly TRBD1 (5 bases). As DNA, the CDR3 is TGTGCCAGCCTCGCGGGGCCCGTAAACACCATATATTTT. Translating it yields CASLAGPVNTIYF.